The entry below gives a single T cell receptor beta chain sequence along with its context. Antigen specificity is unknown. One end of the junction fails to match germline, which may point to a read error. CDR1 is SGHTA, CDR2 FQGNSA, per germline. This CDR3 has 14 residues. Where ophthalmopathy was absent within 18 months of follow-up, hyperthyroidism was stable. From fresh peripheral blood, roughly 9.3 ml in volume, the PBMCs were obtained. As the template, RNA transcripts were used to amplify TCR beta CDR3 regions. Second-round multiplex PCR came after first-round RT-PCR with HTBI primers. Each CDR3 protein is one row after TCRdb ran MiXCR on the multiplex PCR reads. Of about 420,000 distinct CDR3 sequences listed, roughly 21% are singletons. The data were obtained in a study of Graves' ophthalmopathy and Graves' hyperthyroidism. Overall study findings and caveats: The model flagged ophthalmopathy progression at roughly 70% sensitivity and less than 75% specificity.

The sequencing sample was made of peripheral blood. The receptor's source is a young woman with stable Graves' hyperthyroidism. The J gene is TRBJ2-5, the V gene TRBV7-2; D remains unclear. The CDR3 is CASSFEVSQETKYF. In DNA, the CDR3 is TGTGCCAGCAGCTTCGAAGTCTCACAAGAGACCAAGTACTTC.